This entry lists 31 T cell receptor beta chains sequenced from one sample in a study of T cell responses to AZD1222 COVID-19 vaccine. The assay was immunoSEQ multiplex PCR, and TCRdb's table has in-frame clones only and misses some. The sample has 150,000 to 180,000 clones; less than 90% are singletons. This specimen consisted of peripheral blood, obtained on day 0 of MenACWY control vaccination. These receptor sequences come from an adult in good health.

The chain couples TRBV5-6 to TRBJ2-7; no clear D gene. The CDR3 loop spans 12 amino acids. V was pared by 1 base and J by 1 base, with 3 bases between. Germline CDR1 reads SGHDT; CDR2 reads YYEEEE. The CDR3 region is CASSLRSYEQYV. The CDR3 DNA reads TGTGCCAGCAGCTTGAGGTCCTACGAGCAGTACGTC.

The V gene is TRBV10-3, the J gene TRBJ2-5; a weak D match, TRBD2 (6 bases). CDR3 length: 15 residues. Germline assignment: CDR1 ENHRY and CDR2 SYGVKD. The V end lost 3 bases, the J end lost 4 bases, and 15 bases lay between the germline ends. CDR3: CAISERPVGGETQYF. The CDR3 nucleotides read TGTGCCATCAGTGAACGCCCTGTGGGAGGAGAGACCCAGTACTTC.

This rearrangement joins TRBV1 to TRBJ2-7; the table's D call, TRBD2, was not checked against the DNA. TRBV1 constitutes a pseudogene. The CDR3 has 14 residues. The CDR3 spells CTSSLGRSLHEQYF. CDR3 sequence (DNA): TGCACCAGCAGTCTCGGCCGGAGCTTGCACGAGCAGTACTTC.

The gene calls are TRBV7-8 and TRBJ1-3; D gene ambiguous. Germline lookup yields CDR1 SGHVS and CDR2 FQNEAQ. This CDR3 is 18 amino acids long. Trimming shortened V by 5 bases and J by 4 bases, and 24 bases separated the two germline ends. The CDR3 is CASSPPVRFRRSGNTIYF. CDR3 nucleotides: TGTGCCAGCAGCCCCCCAGTCAGGTTCAGACGTTCGGGAAACACCATATATTTT.

This clone has more than one count but fewer than ten. The chain links TRBV29-1 to TRBJ2-2, with a weak D call TRBD2 (5 bases). The CDR3 loop spans 14 amino acids. Trimming stripped 7 bases from V and 2 bases from J, with 14 bases between. Germline CDR1 and CDR2: SQVTM and ANQGSEA. CDR3 nucleotides: TGCAGCGCCTACGGACTTTCCAACACCGGGGAGCTGTTTTTT. It translates to CSAYGLSNTGELFF.

The V and J genes are TRBV10-2 and TRBJ1-5; 11 bases agree with TRBD1. The CDR3 has 14 amino acids. The V gene end was trimmed by 8 bases and the J gene end by 7 bases; junction bases not matched to a gene: 7. Germline assignment: CDR1 WSHSY and CDR2 SAAADI. The CDR3 region has the DNA TGCGCCAGCGGGACAGGGGGGACGAACCAGCCCCAGCATTTT. Its translation: CASGTGGTNQPQHF.

The chain links TRBV6-5 to TRBJ1-4; D is uncertain. CDR1 MNHEY and CDR2 SVGAGI come from the germline V gene. V lost 6 bases to trimming and J lost 8 bases, with 13 bases between them. The CDR3 covers 13 residues. CDR3 sequence: CASSVDVGEKLFF. Written as DNA, the CDR3 is TGTGCCAGCAGCGTTGACGTGGGAGAAAAACTGTTTTTT.

The rearrangement links TRBV18 to TRBJ1-1, with unresolved D. There are 15 residues in the CDR3. Per germline, CDR1 KGHSH and CDR2 LQKENI. V lost 1 base and J lost 7, with 16 bases in between. The CDR3 region is CASSPLTRGQNEAFF. Here the CDR3 DNA reads TGTGCCAGCTCACCACTGACTCGAGGGCAGAATGAAGCTTTCTTT.

This clone was observed a single time. V is TRBV27 and J is TRBJ2-2; D is undetermined. The CDR3 contains 14 residues. Germline assignment: CDR1 MNHEY and CDR2 SMNVEV (reference sequence). The V and J ends lost 2 bases and 6 bases respectively, with 10 bases between them. The CDR3 nucleotides are TGTGCCAGCAGTTTAAGCCGGCTGGCCGGGGAGCTGTTTTTT. Encoded protein: CASSLSRLAGELFF.

The chain recombines TRBV6-1 with TRBJ2-3; D is unclear. CDR1 MNHNS and CDR2 SASEGT come from the germline V gene. V gave up 1 base and J gave up 7 bases, with 9 bases separating them. The CDR3 totals 13 residues. CDR3 coding DNA: TGTGCCAGCAGTGAAGTCGAGAGGAATACGCAGTATTTT. The encoded protein is CASSEVERNTQYF.

This sequence joins TRBV27 and TRBJ2-5; perhaps TRBD1 as D (6 bases). The CDR3 totals 12 residues. Germline V gene data show CDR1 as MNHEY and CDR2 as SMNVEV (reference sequence). The V end was cut by 2 bases, the J end by 10 bases, with 11 bases between. The CDR3 DNA is TGTGCCAGCAGTTTACAGGGGAATATCCAGTACTTC. Its protein product is CASSLQGNIQYF.

The chain recombines TRBV11-3 with TRBJ1-2; unclear D gene. The CDR3 has 14 amino acids. The V and J ends lost 1 base and 0 bases respectively, with 6 bases between them. Germline CDR1 reads SGHNT; CDR2 reads YENEEA. The CDR3 DNA reads TGTGCCAGCAGCTTAGGCCAGGCTAACTATGGCTACACCTTC. This codes for CASSLGQANYGYTF.

The V and J genes are TRBV21-1 and TRBJ2-1; the table gives TRBD2 as D, unverified against the DNA. TRBV21-1 is shown as a pseudogene. The CDR3 has 17 residues. CDR3 sequence (DNA): TGTGCCAGCAGCAAAGTCGCGCGGGGTTATTCCGACAATGAGCAGTTCTTC. Amino acid sequence: CASSKVARGYSDNEQFF.

The J gene is TRBJ2-2, the V gene TRBV2, with TRBD1 matching 8 bases. CDR3 length: 16 amino acids. The J segment lost 5 bases and the V segment lost 5 bases, leaving 10 bases of the junction unmatched. Germline CDR1 reads SNHLY; CDR2 reads FYNNEI. In DNA form, the CDR3 reads TGTGCCAGCAGTCCACAGGGGGGCGTGGGAACCGGGGAGCTGTTTTTT. Translating gives CASSPQGGVGTGELFF.

V is TRBV6-6 and J is TRBJ2-7; no clear D. This CDR3 spans 15 amino acids. V gave up 7 bases and J gave up 3 bases, with 19 bases separating them. Per germline, CDR1 MNHNY and CDR2 SVGAGI (reference sequence). CDR3 sequence: CASIAQPPAVYEQYV. The DNA of the CDR3 is TGTGCCAGCATAGCCCAACCGCCGGCTGTCTACGAGCAGTACGTC.

The CDR3 reads CASSPQEGYEQYF. The CDR3 coding sequence is TGTGCCAGCAGCCCCCAAGAGGGGTACGAGCAGTACTTC. The chain employs TRBV4-2 and TRBJ2-7; tentatively, D is TRBD1 or TRBD2 (5 bases each). The CDR3 is made up of 13 amino acids. Per germline, CDR1 LGHNA and CDR2 YNFKEQ. Deletions cut 4 bases from V and 4 bases from J, with 11 bases between.

This clone was detected a few times. This sequence joins TRBV5-6 and TRBJ1-6, with TRBD1 as a possible D gene (5 bases). This CDR3 has 17 amino acids. Per the germline V gene, CDR1 is SGHDT and CDR2 is YYEEEE. V was pared by 4 bases and J by 0 bases, with 14 bases between. The CDR3 DNA sequence: TGTGCCAGCAGCGGTCCCAGGGATAGCTCCTATAATTCACCCCTCCACTTT. This codes for CASSGPRDSSYNSPLHF.

This clone occurred a few times. The chain uses TRBV6-1 and TRBJ1-5; D not resolved. The CDR3 extends over 16 amino acids. V gave up 4 bases and J gave up 0 bases, with 13 bases separating them. Germline V gene sequence: CDR1 MNHNS, CDR2 SASEGT. CDR3: CASSVAVSNSNQPQHF. The CDR3 nucleotides are TGTGCCAGCAGTGTTGCGGTAAGCAATAGCAATCAGCCCCAGCATTTT.

V gene TRBV12-3 or TRBV12-4 combines with J gene TRBJ2-7, with D uncertain. The ends were cut back, 5 bases at V and 2 bases at J, with 10 bases in the middle. The CDR3 spans 13 residues. DNA of the CDR3: TGTGCCAGCAGTCTGACGGGTACCTACGAGCAGTACTTC. Residues: CASSLTGTYEQYF.

This clone is a singleton in its sample. The chain is built from TRBV11-2 and TRBJ2-2; 8 bases are shared with TRBD2. CDR3 length equals 19 residues. The V gene's germline CDR1 is SGHAT and CDR2 FQNNGV. The V segment lost 6 bases and the J segment 7 bases; nucleotides outside the gene matches: 22. The CDR3 sequence: CASRLRIAGRAGMSGELFF. CDR3 nucleotide sequence: TGTGCCAGCAGACTACGTATAGCGGGGAGGGCCGGGATGAGCGGGGAGCTGTTTTTT.

The chain links TRBV5-8 to TRBJ2-4; D not resolved. The V end was cut by 2 bases, the J end by 0 bases, with 9 bases between. Germline V gives CDR1 SGHTS, CDR2 YDEGEE. The CDR3 covers 15 residues. In DNA form, the CDR3 reads TGTGCCAGCAGCTTTCGATGGGTAGCCAAAAACATTCAGTACTTC. Translation: CASSFRWVAKNIQYF.

The rearrangement links TRBV7-2 to TRBJ1-3, with D hard to call. CDR3 length: 15 amino acids. From germline, CDR1 is SGHTA and CDR2 FQGNSA. Trimming shortened V by 0 bases and J by 4 bases, and 10 bases separated the two germline ends. CDR3 nucleotide sequence: TGTGCCAGCAGCTTAGCGTCCCCGGGAGGAAACACCATATATTTT. Encoded protein: CASSLASPGGNTIYF.

The rearrangement joins TRBV5-4 to TRBJ1-6; 7 bases fit TRBD1. Germline-derived CDR1 and CDR2 are SGHNT and YYREEE (reference sequence). The CDR3 extends over 16 amino acids. The junction had 15 bases not matched to a gene; V was cut back by 10 bases and J by 5 bases. The CDR3 region is CAGIDKGASNNSPLHF. The CDR3 nucleotides are TGTGCCGGAATAGACAAGGGGGCTAGTAATAATTCACCCCTCCACTTT.

The chain uses TRBV7-9 and TRBJ2-1; 7 positions match TRBD1. CDR1 and CDR2 from the germline V gene are SEHNR and FQNEAQ (reference sequence). The CDR3 spans 17 residues. V shed 6 bases, J shed 0 bases, and the junction held 11 bases outside the gene matches. This chain's CDR3 is CASRRRRQGGSYNEQFF. CDR3 sequence (DNA): TGTGCCAGCAGGCGACGCCGACAGGGCGGCTCCTACAATGAGCAGTTCTTC.

The chain joins TRBV5-1 to TRBJ2-3; D is undetermined. The V end lost 0 bases, the J end lost 6 bases, and 11 bases lay between the germline ends. The CDR3 extends over 14 amino acids. From germline, CDR1 is SGHRS and CDR2 YFSETQ. CDR3 amino acids: CASSLGAPKDTQYF. The CDR3 DNA follows: TGCGCCAGCAGCTTGGGGGCACCTAAGGATACGCAGTATTTT. Based on the CDR3 plus reference TRBV5-1 and TRBJ2-3, the full variable domain is KAGVTQTPRYLIKTRGQQVTLSCSPISGHRSVSWYQQTPGQGLQFLFEYFSETQRNKGNFPGRFSGRQFSNSRSEMNVSTLELGDSALYLCASSLGAPKDTQYFGPGTRLTVL.

V and J are TRBV4-2 and TRBJ1-2, with D tentatively TRBD1 (5 bases). This CDR3 contains 15 residues. V gave up 1 base and J gave up 6 bases, with 15 bases separating them. Per the germline V gene, CDR1 is LGHNA and CDR2 is YNFKEQ. CDR3 sequence: CASSQAALGRDGYTF. For the CDR3, the DNA is TGTGCCAGCAGCCAAGCGGCACTTGGCAGGGATGGCTACACCTTC.

This chain connects TRBV10-3 to TRBJ2-7; the D is unclear. The CDR3 extends over 13 amino acids. Germline V gene lookup returns CDR1 ENHRY and CDR2 SYGVKD. Trimming removed 5 bases at V and 0 bases at J, with 8 bases between. The CDR3, as DNA: TGTGCCATCAGTCCGACAAACTCCTACGAGCAGTACGTC. Translated: CAISPTNSYEQYV.

V usage is TRBV5-1 and J usage is TRBJ1-4, with D possibly TRBD1 on 5 matching bases. The CDR3 length is 19 residues. V was shortened by 1 base and J by 0 bases, with 19 bases between the two germline ends. Germline V gene sequence: CDR1 SGHRS, CDR2 YFSETQ. The CDR3, as DNA: TGCGCCAGCAGCTTGACGGGGGTAGTGGGAATAACAACTAATGAAAAACTGTTTTTT. It specifies CASSLTGVVGITTNEKLFF.

The chain is built from TRBV5-1 and TRBJ2-5; 9 bases map to TRBD1. The length of the CDR3 is 15 residues. Germline CDR1 SGHRS, CDR2 YFSETQ. V lost 3 bases to trimming and J lost 5 bases; unmatched junction nucleotides: 8. This CDR3 reads CASSSRQGDRETQYF. CDR3 sequence (DNA): TGCGCCAGCAGCTCCCGACAGGGGGACAGGGAGACCCAGTACTTC. Full variable domain (remainder filled in from reference TRBV5-1 and TRBJ2-5): KAGVTQTPRYLIKTRGQQVTLSCSPISGHRSVSWYQQTPGQGLQFLFEYFSETQRNKGNFPGRFSGRQFSNSRSEMNVSTLELGDSALYLCASSSRQGDRETQYFGPGTRLLVL.

The chain has TRBV5-6 and TRBJ2-1; 9 bases fit TRBD2. CDR3 length: 15 amino acids. Per germline, CDR1 SGHDT and CDR2 YYEEEE. The junction had 7 bases not matched to a gene; V was cut back by 2 bases and J by 7 bases. In nucleotides, the CDR3 is TGTGCCAGCAGCTTAGCGGGGGGCGCGGGGAATGAGCAGTTCTTC. Residues: CASSLAGGAGNEQFF.

V gene TRBV19 combines with J gene TRBJ1-1; 8 bases are shared with TRBD1. Germline values: CDR1 LNHDA, CDR2 SQIVND (reference sequence). J gave up 3 bases and V 6 bases, and 15 bases lay outside the gene matches. The CDR3 loop spans 17 amino acids. CDR3 region: CASSNPNRGLGYTEAFF. DNA of the CDR3: TGTGCCAGTAGCAACCCCAACAGGGGGTTGGGGTACACTGAAGCTTTCTTT.